These 15 T cell receptor beta chains came from one sample sequenced in a study of T-cell reconstitution after alpha-beta-depleted transplantation in children. Unique molecular identifiers tagged the TCRbeta library. TCRdb re-derived calls from the PCR reads in MiXCR, one entry per CDR3 protein. The sample includes hundreds of thousands of distinct CDR3 sequences, around 14% of them seen just once. This material consisted of PBMCs, taken before TCRalphabeta/CD19-depleted stem cell transplant. The receptors come from a girl aged 2 to 9 with congenital amegakaryocytic thrombocytopenia, due to receive a stem cell transplant.

This clonotype occurred many times. The rearrangement joins TRBV29-1 to TRBJ2-1; the match to TRBD2 covers 12 bases. The CDR3 sequence is 17 residues long. V was clipped by 5 bases and J by 9 bases; unmatched bases: 17. CDR1 SQVTM and CDR2 ANQGSEA come from the germline V gene. CDR3 in DNA: TGCAGCGTTAACTCGGGACTAGCGGGTGCGAAGGGGGGTGAGCAGTTCTTC. This encodes CSVNSGLAGAKGGEQFF.

The chain links TRBV20-1 to TRBJ2-7, with 7 bases fitting TRBD1. CDR3 size: 16 residues. After removal of 4 bases from V and 3 bases from J, the junction contained 15 bases not matched to a gene. The germline V gene has CDR1 DFQATT and CDR2 SNEGSKA (reference sequence). The CDR3 nucleotides are TGCAGTGCTACCTCACCCACAGGGGCAGGGGGCTACGAGCAGTACTTC. Amino acids: CSATSPTGAGGYEQYF.

The chain couples TRBV28 to TRBJ2-7, with 7 bases fitting TRBD1. The CDR3 has 14 amino acids. Germline V gene sequence: CDR1 MDHEN, CDR2 SYDVKM. Trimming removed 5 bases from V and 6 bases from J; junction bases left unmatched: 10. The CDR3 sequence is CASSLQGYKGEQYF. CDR3 DNA: TGTGCCAGCAGTCTACAGGGGTATAAAGGCGAGCAGTACTTC.

This clonotype came up once. J is TRBJ2-5 and V is TRBV28; unclear D gene. The CDR3 extends over 13 amino acids. The germline V gene has CDR1 MDHEN and CDR2 SYDVKM. V was pared by 0 bases and J by 6 bases, with 8 bases between. The CDR3 DNA reads TGTGCCAGCAGTTTATGGCTAAGGAAGACCCAGTACTTC. Protein product: CASSLWLRKTQYF.

V gene TRBV12-3 or TRBV12-4 combines with J gene TRBJ2-1; 7 nucleotides align to TRBD2. Trimming took 2 bases from V and 4 from J; bases not matched to a gene: 5. CDR3 length: 15 amino acids. The CDR3 reads CASSLLTSVYNEQFF. CDR3 sequence (DNA): TGTGCCAGCAGTTTATTAACTAGCGTTTACAATGAGCAGTTCTTC.

Many counts were recorded for this clonotype. The chain employs TRBV12-3 or TRBV12-4 and TRBJ2-5; no clear D gene. The CDR3 runs 13 residues. V lost 3 bases, J lost 1 base, and 6 bases lay in between. CDR3: CASSFNPQETQYF. Here the CDR3 DNA reads TGTGCCAGCAGTTTTAATCCCCAAGAGACCCAGTACTTC.

This clonotype turned up a few times. V is TRBV20-1 and J is TRBJ2-7, with 7 positions matching TRBD1. The ends lost 4 bases at V and 0 bases at J; junction bases unmatched: 3. The CDR3 length is 13 residues. Germline-derived CDR1 and CDR2 are DFQATT and SNEGSKA (reference sequence). The CDR3 DNA reads TGCAGTGCTACCGGGGACAGCTCCTACGAGCAGTACTTC. As protein: CSATGDSSYEQYF.

Details on this clonotype: A much larger clone is a single base away; this may be a read error. The chain has TRBV5-1 and TRBJ2-1; TRBD2 matches 10 bases. The trim removed 0 bases at V and 5 bases at J, leaving 2 bases unmatched. Per germline, CDR1 SGHRS and CDR2 YFSETQ. The CDR3 totals 15 residues. The DNA for the CDR3 is TGCGCCAGCAGCTTGGGACTAGCGGGCCACAATGAGCAGTTCTTC. This encodes CASSLGLAGHNEQFF. Variable domain in full (rest from reference TRBV5-1 and TRBJ2-1): KAGVTQTPRYLIKTRGQQVTLSCSPISGHRSVSWYQQTPGQGLQFLFEYFSETQRNKGNFPGRFSGRQFSNSRSEMNVSTLELGDSALYLCASSLGLAGHNEQFFGPGTRLTVL.

V is TRBV11-2 and J is TRBJ2-2; 12 bases fit TRBD2. The J segment lost 6 bases and the V segment lost 5 bases, leaving 16 bases of the junction unmatched. CDR3 length: 19 amino acids. Germline CDR1 is SGHAT and CDR2 is FQNNGV. DNA for the CDR3: TGTGCCAGCAGCGGAAGTCGGCTAGCGGGAGGGCCTGGGGCCGGGGAGCTGTTTTTT. This sequence encodes CASSGSRLAGGPGAGELFF.

This clonotype was counted a few times. V usage is TRBV14 and J usage is TRBJ2-1; D remains ambiguous. Germline CDR1 SGHDN, CDR2 FVKESK. The CDR3 is 17 amino acids. Trimming stripped 0 bases from V and 0 bases from J, with 12 bases between. DNA of the CDR3: TGTGCCAGCAGCCAAGATGATCCGACGCTCTCCTACAATGAGCAGTTCTTC. Its translation is CASSQDDPTLSYNEQFF.

This clonotype was counted only a few times. The chain carries TRBV6-1 and TRBJ2-1, with 9 bases fitting TRBD2. V lost 10 bases to trimming and J lost 6 bases; unmatched junction nucleotides: 10. Germline V gene data show CDR1 as MNHNS and CDR2 as SASEGT. This CDR3 region has 14 residues. CDR3 loop: CATRYRTSANEQFF. CDR3 nucleotide sequence: TGTGCCACACGGTATCGGACTAGCGCCAATGAGCAGTTCTTC.

The chain recombines TRBV29-1 with TRBJ2-3, with a possible D match to TRBD2 (5 bases). CDR1 is SQVTM, CDR2 ANQGSEA, per germline. Trimming pared 4 bases from V and 2 bases from J, leaving 10 bases between. The CDR3 extends over 13 amino acids. CDR3 in DNA: TGCAGCGTTGGAGGGCAAGTCACAGATACGCAGTATTTT. Translation gives CSVGGQVTDTQYF.

This clonotype was observed many times. The chain recombines TRBV5-1 with TRBJ2-7; no firm D call. Trimming pared 0 bases from V and 6 bases from J, leaving 10 bases between. Looked up from germline, CDR1 is SGHRS and CDR2 is YFSETQ. This CDR3 spans 13 amino acids. The CDR3 spells CASSLESPSEQYF. As DNA, the CDR3 is TGCGCCAGCAGCTTGGAGTCACCCAGCGAGCAGTACTTC.

The chain employs TRBV29-1 and TRBJ2-7, with TRBD1 matching over 8 bases. The CDR3 covers 11 residues. Trimming removed 6 bases from V and 11 bases from J; junction bases left unmatched: 9. In germline, CDR1 is SQVTM, CDR2 ANQGSEA. The CDR3 nucleotides are TGCAGCGTGACAGGGGAAGAATCCGAGTACTTC. Translated, it gives CSVTGEESEYF.

This clonotype was recorded at least ten times. The chain uses TRBV12-3 or TRBV12-4 and TRBJ1-2; 10 nucleotides match TRBD1. CDR3 length: 16 amino acids. Unmatched junction bases numbered 13, after V lost 8 bases and J lost 4 bases. The CDR3 loop is CASGERQGAPIYGYTF. The CDR3 nucleotides read TGTGCCAGCGGAGAGAGACAGGGGGCGCCTATCTATGGCTACACCTTC.